A selection of T cell receptor beta chains follows, all from one sample in a study of STAT5B mutations in CD4+ large granular lymphocyte leukemia. Only in-frame clones appear in the TCRdb table, and some are missing; sequencing was by immunoSEQ multiplex PCR. Here the sample spans roughly 19,000 clones, 70% being singletons. The specimen sequenced was CD4+ T cells from blood buffy coats. The receptors shown here come from a human donor in good health. CDR3s include the opening cysteine and the closing phenylalanine or tryptophan. D genes are given only for firm matches. Clone size appears in some rows only: once, few, many, or a class for an expanded clone.

clone size: NA
V gene: TRBV5-8
J gene: TRBJ2-1
D gene: NA
CDR3 protein: CASSLEGLGERGQFF
CDR3 DNA: TGTGCCAGCAGCTTGGAGGGACTGGGGGAGAGAGGGCAGTTCTTC

clone size: NA
V gene: TRBV6-5
J gene: TRBJ2-1
D gene: NA
CDR3 protein: CASRGQGVSYNEQFF
CDR3 DNA: TGTGCCAGCAGAGGTCAGGGAGTCTCCTACAATGAGCAGTTCTTC

clone size: NA
V gene: TRBV4-1
J gene: TRBJ1-4
D gene: TRBD1
CDR3 protein: CASSQGDRYNEKLFF
CDR3 DNA: TGCGCCAGCAGCCAAGGGGACAGATATAATGAAAAACTGTTTTTT

clone size: NA
V gene: TRBV4-1
J gene: TRBJ2-3
D gene: TRBD2
CDR3 protein: CASSRWVSGSADTQYF
CDR3 DNA: TGCGCCAGCAGCCGGTGGGTTAGCGGGAGTGCGGATACGCAGTATTTT

clone size: once
V gene: TRBV4-3
J gene: TRBJ2-3
D gene: NA
CDR3 protein: CASSQTGALTDTQYF
CDR3 DNA: TGCGCCAGCAGCCAAACCGGGGCCCTCACAGATACGCAGTATTTT

clone size: few
V gene: TRBV27
J gene: TRBJ2-1
D gene: NA
CDR3 protein: CASRTSDASSYNEQFF
CDR3 DNA: TGTGCCAGCAGGACGTCGGACGCCAGCTCCTACAATGAGCAGTTCTTC

clone size: NA
V gene: TRBV5-4
J gene: TRBJ2-2
D gene: TRBD1
CDR3 protein: CASSNRGVTGELFF
CDR3 DNA: TGTGCCAGCAGTAACAGGGGTGTCACCGGGGAGCTGTTTTTT

clone size: NA
V gene: TRBV11-3
J gene: TRBJ2-1
D gene: TRBD2
CDR3 protein: CASSLSAPGLAGGEQFF
CDR3 DNA: TGTGCCAGCAGCTTATCCGCCCCGGGACTAGCGGGAGGGGAGCAGTTCTTC

clone size: NA
V gene: TRBV5-4
J gene: TRBJ2-7
D gene: TRBD2
CDR3 protein: CASSSGLAEAYEQYF
CDR3 DNA: TGTGCCAGCAGTTCCGGACTAGCGGAAGCCTACGAGCAGTACTTC

clone size: few
V gene: TRBV11-2
J gene: TRBJ1-4
D gene: NA
CDR3 protein: CASSRASTNEKLFF
CDR3 DNA: TGTGCCAGCAGCCGGGCTTCAACTAATGAAAAACTGTTTTTT

clone size: medium-sized
V gene: TRBV9
J gene: TRBJ2-7
D gene: NA
CDR3 protein: CASSVGLGEGYEQYF
CDR3 DNA: TGTGCCAGCAGCGTAGGACTGGGTGAAGGCTACGAGCAGTACTTC

clone size: few
V gene: TRBV19
J gene: TRBJ1-5
D gene: NA
CDR3 protein: CASSMGLFGQPQHF
CDR3 DNA: TGTGCCAGTAGTATGGGTTTATTCGGACAGCCCCAGCATTTT

clone size: NA
V gene: TRBV25-1
J gene: TRBJ1-5
D gene: NA
CDR3 protein: CASSEPDSYQPQHF
CDR3 DNA: TGTGCCAGCAGTGAACCGGACTCCTATCAGCCCCAGCATTTT

clone size: NA
V gene: TRBV5-4
J gene: TRBJ1-1
D gene: NA
CDR3 protein: CASSLWGPNTEAFF
CDR3 DNA: TGTGCCAGCAGCTTGTGGGGCCCGAACACTGAAGCTTTCTTT

clone size: NA
V gene: TRBV7-2
J gene: TRBJ1-4
D gene: NA
CDR3 protein: CASSKTGPTNEKLFF
CDR3 DNA: TGTGCCAGCAGCAAGACAGGTCCAACTAATGAAAAACTGTTTTTT

clone size: NA
V gene: TRBV6-5
J gene: TRBJ1-4
D gene: NA
CDR3 protein: CASSLTINEKLFF
CDR3 DNA: TGTGCCAGCAGTTTGACCATTAATGAAAAACTGTTTTTT

clone size: NA
V gene: TRBV6-1
J gene: TRBJ2-3
D gene: TRBD1
CDR3 protein: CASSEGRQGTQYF
CDR3 DNA: TGTGCCAGCAGTGAAGGGAGACAGGGGACGCAGTATTTT

clone size: NA
V gene: TRBV7-9
J gene: TRBJ2-5
D gene: TRBD2
CDR3 protein: CASSSSGAETQYF
CDR3 DNA: TGTGCCAGCAGCTCCAGCGGGGCCGAGACCCAGTACTTC